This T cell receptor (beta chain) appears in the sequencing data of a study of shared clonotypes between healthy human individuals. With regard to this clone: Its antigen remains unidentified.

Study-level results: Deeper or shallower sequencing was expected to change how clonotypes are shared among donors.

Germline CDR1 MNHNS, CDR2 SASEGT. The CDR3 is 14 residues long. V was clipped by 6 bases and J by 4 bases, with 15 bases between them. Only in-frame clones appear in the TCRdb table, and some are missing; sequencing was by immunoSEQ multiplex PCR. The sample lists roughly 2 million clones; more than 90% were seen once. The clonotype originates from a man between 18 and 29 years old in good health. J is TRBJ1-1 and V is TRBV6-1; TRBD1 is a possible D gene (6 bases). The specimen sequenced was naive CD4+ T cells sorted from blood. This sample's subset: CD45RA+ positively selected. The CDR3: CASRSTKGGTEAFF. The CDR3 bases are TGTGCCAGCAGGAGTACGAAGGGGGGCACTGAAGCTTTCTTT.